This TCR beta chain was sequenced in a study of identical twins. Study findings and constraints: Models predicted too little out-of-frame TCR alpha sharing in monozygotic twins. Fewer insertions characterized abundant cord blood beta clonotypes, whereas memory repertoires showed none.

Unique molecular identifiers were present on cDNA, and template switching added a universal primer site. TCRdb itself ran the 5' RACE reads through MiXCR, one entry per CDR3 protein. The sample includes fewer than 550,000 distinct CDR3 sequences, roughly an eighth seen only once; the top ten take about 1%. This clonotype was seen repeatedly, ten times or more. Its antigen is currently unknown. With 3 bases removed from V and 1 base from J, the gap between germline ends came to 20 bases. Germline V gene data show CDR1 as SGDLS and CDR2 as YYNGEE. This CDR3 is 17 amino acids long. This same sample was also part of a study on yellow fever vaccine responses in identical twins.

The source of this sequence is a woman under 30 in good health. V is TRBV9 and J is TRBJ2-7; D remains unclear. The material sequenced was CD4+ T cells sorted from blood. CDR3 sequence reads: CASSAGPLGVQSYEQYF. In DNA form, the CDR3 reads TGTGCCAGCAGCGCCGGTCCCCTTGGGGTCCAATCCTACGAGCAGTACTTC.